A selection of T cell receptor beta chains follows, all from one sample in a study of shared clonotypes between healthy human individuals. The assay was immunoSEQ multiplex PCR, and TCRdb's table has in-frame clones only and misses some. The top ten clones hold around 0.4% of a sample with over 2 million clones, less than 95% of them seen once. Sequencing used naive CD4+ T cells from PBMCs. These receptor sequences come from a man aged 18 to 29 in good health. Some clones in this sample may be carry-over from other donors' samples. Both conserved end residues are part of each CDR3. A D gene is named only where the DNA matches it firmly.

>TRBJ2-1|.|TRBV15
TGTGCCACCCAAAGGGGTGCGGATGAGCAGTTCTTC
CATQRGADEQFF
>TRBJ2-7|.|TRBV7-3
TGTGCCAGCAGCCCAAGCCAGGGGCAGTACGAGCAGTACTTC
CASSPSQGQYEQYF
>TRBJ2-3|TRBD2|TRBV5-1
TGCGCCAGCAGCTCCCTGCCCTCTGGGACTAGCGGGAGAGCGGGCACAGATACGCAGTATTTT
CASSSLPSGTSGRAGTDTQYF
>TRBJ2-3|.|TRBV30
TGTGCCTGGAGGATAGGCTTCAACTTCGCGCAGTATTTT
CAWRIGFNFAQYF
>TRBJ2-5|.|TRBV20-1
TGCAGTGCTAAACGGGGGGAGACCCAGTACTTC
CSAKRGETQYF
>TRBJ2-2|TRBD2|TRBV14
TGTGCCAGCAGCCAAGTTCCGGGAGGGCAAAACCCCGGGGAGCTGTTTTTT
CASSQVPGGQNPGELFF
>TRBJ1-3|.|TRBV25-1
TGTGCCAGCAGCGAGACAGCGTCAAACACCATATATTTT
CASSETASNTIYF
>TRBJ1-1|TRBD1|TRBV10-1
TGCGCCAGCAGCTTGGACAGGGCCACTGAAGCTTTCTTT
CASSLDRATEAFF
>TRBJ2-3|.|TRBV7-2
TGTGCCAGCAGGACAGGCCATAGCACAGATACGCAGTATTTT
CASRTGHSTDTQYF
>TRBJ2-7|.|TRBV27
TGTGCCAGTTCAACGCTACCCTACGAGCAGTACTTC
CASSTLPYEQYF
>TRBJ1-4|TRBD1|TRBV30
TGTGCCTGGAGACCGGGACAGCTCAATGAAAAACTGTTTTTT
CAWRPGQLNEKLFF
>TRBJ2-2|.|TRBV9
TGTGCCAGCAGCGTAGCTATGGGGGGCTCGGACACCGGGGAGCTGTTTTTT
CASSVAMGGSDTGELFF
>TRBJ2-5|TRBD2|TRBV4-2
TGTGCCAGCAGCCAAGACTTGCGGGAGGGCGGGGAGACCCAGTACTTC
CASSQDLREGGETQYF
>TRBJ2-7|TRBD2|TRBV5-4
TGTGCCAGCAGCTCCCTAGCGGGCAGCGACCCCTACGAGCAGTACTTC
CASSSLAGSDPYEQYF
>TRBJ2-1|.|TRBV5-4
TGTGCCAGCAGCTCCAGCAGCACTCTTGTGTACAATGAGCAGTTCTTC
CASSSSSTLVYNEQFF